The clone carrying this T cell receptor beta chain was detected ten times or more. The data were obtained in a study of CD8 T cells in ankylosing spondylitis. MiXCR was run by TCRdb on the 5' RACE reads, yielding one entry per CDR3 protein. The sample lists roughly 40,000 distinct CDR3 sequences; less than 3.5% were seen once. This CDR3 spans 12 amino acids. Germline loops: CDR1 SGDLS, CDR2 YYNGEE. Trimming removed 3 bases from V and 5 bases from J, with 8 bases in between. This clonotype originated in a male donor with ankylosing spondylitis or in good health (not recorded which). The chain recombines TRBV9 with TRBJ1-1, with D perhaps TRBD1 (5 bases). The specimen sequenced was blood, either unsorted or a sorted T cell fraction (not recorded which). The CDR3 DNA reads TGTGCCAGCAGCGGGAGGGGAACTGAAGCTTTCTTT. As protein: CASSGRGTEAFF.